A selection of T cell receptor beta chains follows, all from one sample in a study of neurological immune-mediated disorders. MiXCR, applied by TCRdb to the 5' RACE reads, yields one record per CDR3 protein. The table shows tens of thousands of distinct CDR3 sequences, with approximately 10% occurring only once. Input material: PBMCs. Receptors originate from a man aged 45-65 years in good health. Both conserved end residues are part of each CDR3. D genes are given only for firm matches. Clone size is not always given. Where it is, it says once, few, many or a class for expanded clones.

TRBJ1-2 | many | TRBV5-1 | . | TGCGCCAGCAGCTTGGTTGCGGCCTCCTATGGCTACACCTTC | CASSLVAASYGYTF
TRBJ2-7 | many | TRBV3-1 | TRBD1 | TGTGCCAGCAGTCCGGACAGGCCCTCGGGAGAGCAGTACTTC | CASSPDRPSGEQYF
TRBJ2-7 | many | TRBV10-3 | . | TGTGCCATCAGTCCACCGGGGCTCTCCTACGAGCAGTACTTC | CAISPPGLSYEQYF
TRBJ1-6 | many | TRBV7-6 | . | TGTGCCAGCAGCTTAGAGCCCAGTGGTTCACCCCTCCACTTT | CASSLEPSGSPLHF
TRBJ2-3 | many | TRBV24-1 | . | TGTGCCACCAGTGATTCCTATACGCAGTATTTT | CATSDSYTQYF
TRBJ2-5 | many | TRBV12-3/TRBV12-4 | . | TGTGCCAGCAGTTTACGGGAGAAAGAGACCCAGTACTTC | CASSLREKETQYF
TRBJ1-2 | . | TRBV12-3/TRBV12-4 | . | TGTGCCAGCAGTTTAGTCCCACTAACTATGGCTGACACCTTC | CASSLVPLTMADTF
TRBJ2-3 | many | TRBV24-1 | . | TGTGCCACCAGTGATCCCGGGCTTAGCACAGATACGCAGTATTTT | CATSDPGLSTDTQYF
TRBJ1-1 | many | TRBV4-1 | . | TGCGCCAGCAGACCACGATTTGGGCGGGAGTTGAACACTGAAGCTTTCTTT | CASRPRFGRELNTEAFF
TRBJ2-2 | many | TRBV7-2 | . | TGTGCCAGCAGCTTAGTGGGGGGAGCGGGCACCGGGGAGCTGTTTTTT | CASSLVGGAGTGELFF
TRBJ1-2 | . | TRBV6-2/TRBV6-3 | . | TGTGCCACCTGGACGGCCAACCTCTATGGCTACACCTTC | CATWTANLYGYTF
TRBJ2-7 | few | TRBV24-1 | . | TGTGCCACCAGTGAACGCGACAGCCTCTACGAGCAGTACTTC | CATSERDSLYEQYF
TRBJ1-1 | many | TRBV7-2 | . | TGTGCCAGCAGCTTAGCGCCCTACAGCAAAGCTTTCTTT | CASSLAPYSKAFF
TRBJ1-2 | many | TRBV6-5 | . | TGTGCCAGCAGTTACTCCAGCAGCTATGGCTACACCTTC | CASSYSSSYGYTF
TRBJ1-5 | many | TRBV20-1 | TRBD1 | TGCAGTGCTAGCACAGGGGCTGGTAATCAGCCCCAGCATTTT | CSASTGAGNQPQHF
TRBJ1-1 | many | TRBV27 | . | TGTGCCACCAAAGAAGGTCAGGGGAACACTGAAGCTTTCTTT | CATKEGQGNTEAFF
TRBJ2-1 | many | TRBV7-9 | . | TGTGCCAGCAGCTTAGCGCGGGCAGACAATGAGCAGTTCTTC | CASSLARADNEQFF
TRBJ1-6 | many | TRBV28 | TRBD1 | TGTGCCAGCAGTTCTGGACAGGGCCCCTATAATTCACCCCTCCACTTT | CASSSGQGPYNSPLHF
TRBJ2-2 | once | TRBV20-1 | TRBD1 | TGCAGTGCTAGACCGCAGGGACAGGGAGGAACCGGGGAGCTGTTTTTT | CSARPQGQGGTGELFF
TRBJ2-7 | many | TRBV5-1 | TRBD2 | TGCGCCAGCAGCAATGGAGCGGGAGGCGAGCAGTACTTC | CASSNGAGGEQYF
TRBJ2-2 | many | TRBV5-1 | . | TGCGCCAGCAGCTTGCAGGGGCTGGAAACCGGGGAGCTGTTTTTT | CASSLQGLETGELFF
TRBJ2-5 | many | TRBV12-3/TRBV12-4 | TRBD2 | TGTGCCAGCAGTTTTGGGCTTGGAGCGGGAGGACACCAAGAGACCCAGTACTTC | CASSFGLGAGGHQETQYF
TRBJ2-1 | medium-sized | TRBV5-1 | . | TGCGCCAGCAGCTTGGCCTGGAGGGGGGATGAGCAGTTCTTC | CASSLAWRGDEQFF
TRBJ2-1 | many | TRBV6-2/TRBV6-3 | TRBD2 | TGTGCCAGCAGTTACTTTAGCGGGTTGAATGAGCAGTTCTTC | CASSYFSGLNEQFF
TRBJ2-1 | few | TRBV7-8 | . | TGTGCCCTTACGTCCAGGCGGGGAGAGCAGTTCTTC | CALTSRRGEQFF
TRBJ2-3 | many | TRBV10-3 | . | TGTGCCATCAGTGATGAGAAGTCCAGGCTTAAGGGTACGCAGTATTTT | CAISDEKSRLKGTQYF
TRBJ2-7 | many | TRBV3-1 | TRBD1 | TGTGCCAGCAGCCAGGACAGGGTGGACGAGCAGTACTTC | CASSQDRVDEQYF
TRBJ1-4 | many | TRBV5-5 | . | TGTGCCAGCAGCTCGGTAGGGTTGGGAACTAATGAAAAACTGTTTTTT | CASSSVGLGTNEKLFF
TRBJ2-7 | many | TRBV28 | . | TGTGCCAGCAGTTGGGACCGACGATCAGAAGAGCAGTACTTC | CASSWDRRSEEQYF
TRBJ1-3 | many | TRBV20-1 | . | TGCAGTGCTAGGAGCTGGGGGAGTGGAAACACCATATATTTT | CSARSWGSGNTIYF
TRBJ2-1 | many | TRBV5-6 | TRBD2 | TGTGCCAGCAGCTTCCTAGCGGAGAATGAGCAGTTCTTC | CASSFLAENEQFF
TRBJ2-7 | many | TRBV20-1 | TRBD2 | TGCAGTGCCCATGGACTAGCAGCCTACGAGCAGTACTTC | CSAHGLAAYEQYF
TRBJ1-1 | many | TRBV29-1 | TRBD1 | TGCAGCGTTGAAGATTCCAGGGGGGCTGAAGCTTTCTTT | CSVEDSRGAEAFF
TRBJ1-6 | many | TRBV10-3 | TRBD1 | TGTGCCATCAGTGATATACAGGGGGTCTATAATTCACCCCTCCACTTT | CAISDIQGVYNSPLHF
TRBJ2-5 | . | TRBV5-1 | . | TGCACCAGCATCGAGCTCGGGACGGCCCAAGAGACCCAGTACTTC | CTSIELGTAQETQYF
TRBJ1-6 | many | TRBV5-1 | . | TGCGCCAGCAGCTTGTGGAGGGACACCTATTCACCCCTCCACTTT | CASSLWRDTYSPLHF
TRBJ1-1 | many | TRBV10-3 | . | TGTGCCATCAGAAAGGGACAGAACACTGAAGCTTTCTTT | CAIRKGQNTEAFF
TRBJ1-2 | many | TRBV5-1 | . | TGCGCCAGCAGCTTGGCCAATCGGGACTATGGCTACACCTTC | CASSLANRDYGYTF
TRBJ1-1 | many | TRBV7-2 | TRBD1 | TGTGCCAGCAGCCGGGACAGGGTTACTGAAGCTTTCTTT | CASSRDRVTEAFF
TRBJ2-1 | many | TRBV5-1 | TRBD1 | TGCGCCAGCAGCACAGGGGGTTTCCACAATGAGCAGTTCTTC | CASSTGGFHNEQFF
TRBJ2-3 | many | TRBV20-1 | . | TGCAGTGCTAGGTCCTCCCGGGGAGTAGGAGATACGCAGTATTTT | CSARSSRGVGDTQYF